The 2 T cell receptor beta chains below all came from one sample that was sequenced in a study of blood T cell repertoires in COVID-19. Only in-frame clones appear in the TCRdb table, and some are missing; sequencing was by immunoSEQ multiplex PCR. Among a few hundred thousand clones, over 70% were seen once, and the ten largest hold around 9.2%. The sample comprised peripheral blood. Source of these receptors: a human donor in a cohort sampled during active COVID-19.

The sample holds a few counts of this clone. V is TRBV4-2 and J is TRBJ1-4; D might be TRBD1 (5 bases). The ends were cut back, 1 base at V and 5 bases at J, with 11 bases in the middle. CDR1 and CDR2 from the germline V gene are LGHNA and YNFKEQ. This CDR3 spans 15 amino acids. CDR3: CASSQVDRSNEKLFF. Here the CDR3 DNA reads TGTGCCAGCAGCCAAGTTGACAGATCCAATGAAAAACTGTTTTTT.

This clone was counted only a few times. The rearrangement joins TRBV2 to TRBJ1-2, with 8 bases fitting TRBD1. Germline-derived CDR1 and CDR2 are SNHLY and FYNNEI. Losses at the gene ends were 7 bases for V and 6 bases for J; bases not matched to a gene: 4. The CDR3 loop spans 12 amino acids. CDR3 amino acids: CASTRTGHGYTF. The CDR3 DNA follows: TGTGCCAGCACTCGGACAGGGCATGGCTACACCTTC.